The present T cell receptor (beta chain) was sequenced within a study of T-cell reconstitution after alpha-beta-depleted transplantation in children. Study outcomes and limitations: A year post-transplant, T-cell counts and diversity derived mostly from newly produced T cells. Surviving recipient cells, namely T cells and thymic progenitors, were the source of high day-60 TCRbeta diversity in some patients. Approximately two months post-transplant, alpha-beta T cells reportedly originated from several hundred expanded graft clones.

The CDR3 totals 13 residues. Per germline, CDR1 MDHEN and CDR2 SYDVKM. The V end lost 3 bases, the J end lost 4 bases, and 10 bases lay between the germline ends. This clonotype was observed at least ten times. Its matching antigen is unknown. TCRbeta library construction was performed incorporating unique molecular identifiers. TCRdb analysed the PCR reads with MiXCR anew, one entry per CDR3 protein. The sample has under 850,000 distinct CDR3 sequences; about an eighth are singletons. Sequencing was performed on PBMCs, taken before TCRalphabeta/CD19-depleted stem cell transplant. The sequence was collected from a girl aged 2 to 9 with congenital amegakaryocytic thrombocytopenia, due to receive a stem cell transplant. V is TRBV28 and J is TRBJ2-7; D tentatively fits TRBD1 or TRBD2 (5 bases each). CDR3 protein: CASSLGTVYEQYF. The CDR3, as DNA: TGTGCCAGCAGTTTGGGGACGGTATACGAGCAGTACTTC.